This TCR beta chain was recovered during a study of post-analysis software for immune sequencing data. Whole-study findings and limits: Comparison of patients with controls showed 5 or 6 TRBV segments more frequent in patients, TRBV5-6, TRBV5-1 and TRBV20-1 among them. Diversity measured as normalized Chao1 was significantly lower in multiple sclerosis patients than in controls.

A word on this clonotype: The antigen remains undetermined.

The TCR beta cDNA libraries carried unique molecular identifiers. A single record per CDR3 protein comes from TCRdb applying MiXCR to the PCR reads. Among some 690,000 distinct CDR3 sequences listed, approximately 60% were seen once. CDR1 DFQATT and CDR2 SNEGSKA come from the germline V gene (reference sequence). The CDR3 is 13 residues long. J gave up 8 bases and V 6 bases, and 10 bases lay outside the gene matches. This clonotype was obtained from a girl aged 2-10 years with multiple sclerosis. The J gene is TRBJ2-4, the V gene TRBV20-1; TRBD1 agrees at 7 bases. Sequenced sample: blood. In nucleotides, the CDR3 is TGCAGTGCCGAGTTTAACAGGGGAGACATTCAGTACTTC. It translates to CSAEFNRGDIQYF.